This passage covers 13 T cell receptor beta chains from one sample sequenced in a study of cytomegalovirus exposure and HLA in healthy donors. The PCR ran on 60 Vbeta and 13 Jbeta primers. Method: immunoSEQ multiplex PCR; TCRdb's copy keeps in-frame clones and lacks some. Among 110,000 to 150,000 clones listed, around three quarters were seen once. What was sequenced was PBMCs. These receptors were taken from a woman in her thirties or forties in good health and CMV-seronegative.

This clone was found a few times. The J gene is TRBJ2-7, the V gene TRBV6-6; 7 bases agree with TRBD1. In germline, CDR1 is MNHNY, CDR2 SVGAGI (reference sequence). V shed 5 bases and J 1 base; nucleotides not matched to a gene: 5. This CDR3 is built from 14 residues. The CDR3 coding sequence is TGTGCCAGCAGTCAGCTGACAGGGTCCTACGAGCAGTACTTC. It specifies CASSQLTGSYEQYF.

This clone turned up a few times. The V and J genes are TRBV5-1 and TRBJ1-4; D not certain. Trimming left V 4 bases short and J 3 bases short, with 13 bases between. This CDR3 spans 15 amino acids. The germline CDR1 and CDR2 sequences are SGHRS and YFSETQ. CDR3 sequence reads: CASSTNRLSNEKLFF. CDR3 nucleotides: TGCGCCAGCAGCACGAACCGGTTATCTAATGAAAAACTGTTTTTT.

The rearrangement links TRBV5-1 to TRBJ1-1; D not resolved. V was cut by 4 bases and J by 1 base, with 11 bases left in between. Germline V gene sequence: CDR1 SGHRS, CDR2 YFSETQ. The CDR3 is 14 amino acids. CDR3 in DNA: TGCGCCAGCAGCATCTCTGGAGAGAACACTGAAGCTTTCTTT. Protein: CASSISGENTEAFF.

The rearrangement joins TRBV25-1 to TRBJ2-1; D remains ambiguous. V lost 6 bases to trimming and J lost 1 base, with 4 bases between them. This CDR3 is built from 12 residues. Germline CDR1 is MGHDK and CDR2 is SYGVNS. The CDR3 here is CASSRSYNEQFF. CDR3 coding DNA: TGTGCCAGCAGCAGATCCTACAATGAGCAGTTCTTC. Full variable domain (rest looked up from reference TRBV25-1 and TRBJ2-1): EADIYQTPRYLVIGTGKKITLECSQTMGHDKMYWYQQDPGMELHLIHYSYGVNSTEKGDLSSESTVSRIRTEHFPLTLESARPSHTSQYLCASSRSYNEQFFGPGTRLTVL.

In this sample, this clone turned up a few times. V is TRBV6-5 and J is TRBJ1-5; TRBD1 might be the D (6 bases). The germline CDR1 and CDR2 sequences are MNHEY and SVGAGI. The V end was cut by 6 bases, the J end by 4 bases, with 10 bases between. The CDR3 consists of 13 residues. CDR3 residues: CASSPDSNQPQHF. The DNA for the CDR3 is TGTGCCAGCAGCCCGGACAGTAATCAGCCCCAGCATTTT.

The genes are TRBV19 and TRBJ1-1, with D maybe TRBD1 (5 bases). Trimming took 1 base from V and 1 from J, leaving 13 bases between them. The CDR3 spans 16 residues. Per the germline V gene, CDR1 is LNHDA and CDR2 is SQIVND (reference sequence). CDR3 region: CASSIGRNRRNTEAFF. CDR3 sequence (DNA): TGTGCCAGTAGTATAGGACGGAACAGGAGGAACACTGAAGCTTTCTTT.

The genes are TRBV28 and TRBJ1-4; 10 positions match TRBD1. The germline CDR1 and CDR2 sequences are MDHEN and SYDVKM. There are 19 residues in the CDR3. Trimming took 7 bases from V and 0 from J; bases not matched to a gene: 14. The CDR3 reads CASNSIRDRGLSTNEKLFF. The DNA of the CDR3 is TGTGCCAGCAATTCTATACGGGACAGGGGACTGTCAACTAATGAAAAACTGTTTTTT.

The chain has TRBV29-1 and TRBJ1-2, with a weak D call TRBD1 (6 bases). This CDR3 has 11 residues. Germline loops: CDR1 SQVTM, CDR2 ANQGSEA. V was clipped by 5 bases and J by 4 bases, with 8 bases between them. The CDR3 region is CSVTGSYGYTF. The CDR3 DNA sequence: TGCAGCGTTACAGGGTCCTATGGCTACACCTTC.

This chain links TRBV9 with TRBJ1-1, with D possibly TRBD1 on 5 matching bases. Trimming shortened V by 4 bases and J by 4 bases, and 20 bases separated the two germline ends. Germline V gives CDR1 SGDLS, CDR2 YYNGEE. The CDR3 totals 16 residues. This chain's CDR3 is CASSPPRGEGSTEAFF. Written as DNA, the CDR3 is TGTGCCAGCAGCCCGCCTAGAGGGGAGGGGAGCACTGAAGCTTTCTTT.

This chain links TRBV5-6 with TRBJ2-2, with D possibly being TRBD1 (6 bases). The V and J ends lost 4 bases and 4 bases respectively, with 8 bases between them. In germline, CDR1 is SGHDT, CDR2 YYEEEE. This CDR3 contains 13 residues. The CDR3 region has the DNA TGTGCCAGCAGCCTACAGGGCACCGGGGAGCTGTTTTTT. Its protein product is CASSLQGTGELFF.

This clone was found once. CDR3 DNA: TGTGCCAGCAGTTTATCTACAGTTCAGCCCCAGCATTTT. Its translation is CASSLSTVQPQHF. This chain uses TRBV27 with TRBJ1-5; D is unresolved. Looked up from germline, CDR1 is MNHEY and CDR2 is SMNVEV (reference sequence). Trimming cost V 0 bases and J 6 bases, with 6 bases left between them. The length of the CDR3 is 13 residues.

This sequence joins TRBV2 and TRBJ1-5; D gene unclear. CDR1 is SNHLY and CDR2 is FYNNEI in the germline V gene. V was clipped by 4 bases and J by 4 bases, with 8 bases between them. The CDR3 contains 13 residues. The CDR3 DNA sequence: TGTGCCAGCAGTGTTGGAGTTAATCAGCCCCAGCATTTT. This codes for CASSVGVNQPQHF.

The CDR3 is CASNLAGGPPYYNEQFF. CDR3 nucleotides: TGTGCCAGCAACCTAGCGGGGGGCCCTCCCTATTACAATGAGCAGTTCTTC. V and J are TRBV2 and TRBJ2-1; 11 bases map to TRBD2. The CDR3 has 17 amino acids. V was clipped by 7 bases and J by 4 bases; unmatched bases: 12. CDR1 is SNHLY, CDR2 FYNNEI, per germline.